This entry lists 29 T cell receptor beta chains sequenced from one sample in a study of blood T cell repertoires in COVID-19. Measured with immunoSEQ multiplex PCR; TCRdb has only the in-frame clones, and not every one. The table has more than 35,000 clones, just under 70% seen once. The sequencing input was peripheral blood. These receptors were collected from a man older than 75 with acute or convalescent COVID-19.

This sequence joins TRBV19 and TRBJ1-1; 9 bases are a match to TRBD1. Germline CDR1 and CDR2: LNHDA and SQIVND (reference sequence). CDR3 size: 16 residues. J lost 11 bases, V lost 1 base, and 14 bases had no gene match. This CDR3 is CASSIGTGGAGLRAFF. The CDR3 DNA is TGTGCCAGTAGTATAGGAACAGGGGGCGCCGGTTTAAGGGCTTTCTTT.

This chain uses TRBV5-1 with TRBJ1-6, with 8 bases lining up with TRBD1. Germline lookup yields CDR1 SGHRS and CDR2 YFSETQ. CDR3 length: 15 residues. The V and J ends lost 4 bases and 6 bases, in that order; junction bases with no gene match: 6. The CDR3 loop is CASSPTGGGNSPLHF. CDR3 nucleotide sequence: TGCGCCAGCAGCCCTACAGGGGGTGGTAATTCACCCCTCCACTTT.

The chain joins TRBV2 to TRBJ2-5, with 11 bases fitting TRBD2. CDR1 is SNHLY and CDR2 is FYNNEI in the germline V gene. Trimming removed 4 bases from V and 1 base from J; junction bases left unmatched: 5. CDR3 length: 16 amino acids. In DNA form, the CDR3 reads TGTGCCAGCAGTGCTAGCGGGGGGTCAGGCCAAGAGACCCAGTACTTC. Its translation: CASSASGGSGQETQYF.

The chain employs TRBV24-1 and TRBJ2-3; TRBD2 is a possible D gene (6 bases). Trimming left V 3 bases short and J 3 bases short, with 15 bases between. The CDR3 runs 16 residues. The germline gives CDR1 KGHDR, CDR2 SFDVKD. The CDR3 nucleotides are TGTGCCACCAGTGATAACGGGGGTGGCGGGACAGATACGCAGTATTTT. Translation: CATSDNGGGGTDTQYF.

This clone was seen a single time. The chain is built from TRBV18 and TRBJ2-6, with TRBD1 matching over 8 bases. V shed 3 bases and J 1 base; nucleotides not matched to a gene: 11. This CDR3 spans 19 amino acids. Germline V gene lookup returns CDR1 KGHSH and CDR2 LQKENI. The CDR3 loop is CASSPSYNRGTSGANVLTF. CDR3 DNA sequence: TGTGCCAGCTCACCTTCGTACAACAGGGGGACTTCTGGGGCCAACGTCCTGACTTTC. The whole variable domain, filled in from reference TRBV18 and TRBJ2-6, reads NAGVMQNPRHLVRRRGQEARLRCSPMKGHSHVYWYRQLPEEGLKFMVYLQKENIIDESGMPKERFSAEFPKEGPSILRIQQVVRGDSAAYFCASSPSYNRGTSGANVLTFGAGSRLTVL.

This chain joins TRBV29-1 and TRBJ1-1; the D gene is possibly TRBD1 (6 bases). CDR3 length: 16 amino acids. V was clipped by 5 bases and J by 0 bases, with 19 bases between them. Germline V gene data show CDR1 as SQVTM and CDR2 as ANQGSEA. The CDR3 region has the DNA TGCAGCGTTATAATGTGGGGGCGGACCATGAACACTGAAGCTTTCTTT. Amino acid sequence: CSVIMWGRTMNTEAFF.

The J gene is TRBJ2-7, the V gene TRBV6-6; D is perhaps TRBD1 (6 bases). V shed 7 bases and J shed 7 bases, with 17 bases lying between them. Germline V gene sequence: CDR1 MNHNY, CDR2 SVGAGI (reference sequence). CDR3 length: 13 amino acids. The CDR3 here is CASTLGHKKEQYF. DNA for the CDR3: TGTGCCAGCACCTTGGGACACAAAAAAGAGCAGTACTTC.

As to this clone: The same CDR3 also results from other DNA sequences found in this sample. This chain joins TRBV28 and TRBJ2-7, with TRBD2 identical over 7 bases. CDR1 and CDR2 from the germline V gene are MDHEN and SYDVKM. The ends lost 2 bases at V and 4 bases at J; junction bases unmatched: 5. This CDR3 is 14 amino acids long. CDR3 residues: CASSLGGRGYEQYF. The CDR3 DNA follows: TGTGCCAGCAGTTTAGGCGGGAGAGGTTACGAGCAGTACTTC.

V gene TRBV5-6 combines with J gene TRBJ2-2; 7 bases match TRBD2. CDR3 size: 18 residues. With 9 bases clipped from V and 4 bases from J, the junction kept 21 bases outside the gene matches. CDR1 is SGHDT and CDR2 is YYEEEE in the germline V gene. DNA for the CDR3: TGTGCCACCCACGGGAGGCCTAGCGGAGGTCCGGGCACCGGGGAGCTGTTTTTT. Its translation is CATHGRPSGGPGTGELFF.

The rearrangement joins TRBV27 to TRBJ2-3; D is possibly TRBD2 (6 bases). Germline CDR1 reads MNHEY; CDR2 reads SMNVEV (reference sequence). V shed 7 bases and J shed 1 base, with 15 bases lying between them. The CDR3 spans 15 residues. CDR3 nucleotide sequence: TGTGCCAGCATGCGGGAAAGAAGTGGCACAGATACGCAGTATTTT. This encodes CASMRERSGTDTQYF.

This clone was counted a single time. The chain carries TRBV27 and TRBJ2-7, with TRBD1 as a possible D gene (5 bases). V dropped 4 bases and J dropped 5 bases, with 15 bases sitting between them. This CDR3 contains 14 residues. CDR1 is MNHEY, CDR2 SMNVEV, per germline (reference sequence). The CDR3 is CASSSVRVFHEQYF. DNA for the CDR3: TGTGCCAGCAGTTCGGTCAGGGTTTTCCACGAGCAGTACTTC.

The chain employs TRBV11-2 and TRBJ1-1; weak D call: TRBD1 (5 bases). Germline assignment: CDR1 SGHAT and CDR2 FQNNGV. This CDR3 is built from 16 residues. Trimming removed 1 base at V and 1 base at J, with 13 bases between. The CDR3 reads CASSLGGDLGNTEAFF. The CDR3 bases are TGTGCCAGCAGCTTAGGGGGCGACCTAGGGAACACTGAAGCTTTCTTT.

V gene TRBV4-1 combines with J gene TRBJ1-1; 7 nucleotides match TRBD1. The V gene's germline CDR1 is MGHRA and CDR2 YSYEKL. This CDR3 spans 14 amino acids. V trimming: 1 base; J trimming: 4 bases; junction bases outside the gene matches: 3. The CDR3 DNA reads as TGCGCCAGCAGCCAAGCCAGACAGGGCACTGAAGCTTTCTTT. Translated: CASSQARQGTEAFF.

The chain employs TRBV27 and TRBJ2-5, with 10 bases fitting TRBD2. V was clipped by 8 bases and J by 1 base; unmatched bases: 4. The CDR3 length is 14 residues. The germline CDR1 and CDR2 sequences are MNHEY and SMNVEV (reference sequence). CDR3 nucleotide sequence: TGTGCCAGCTCAAGGACTAGCGGCCAAGAGACCCAGTACTTC. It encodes CASSRTSGQETQYF.

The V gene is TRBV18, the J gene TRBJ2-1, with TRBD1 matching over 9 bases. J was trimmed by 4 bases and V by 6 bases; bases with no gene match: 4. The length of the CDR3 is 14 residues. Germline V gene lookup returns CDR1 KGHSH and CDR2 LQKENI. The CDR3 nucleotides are TGTGCCAGCTCCTCCGGGACAGGGTACAATGAGCAGTTCTTC. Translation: CASSSGTGYNEQFF.

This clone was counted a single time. This CDR3 is CASSRGPAGGSSYEQYF. The CDR3 DNA reads as TGTGCCAGTAGTAGGGGACCAGCGGGAGGGAGCTCCTACGAGCAGTACTTC. The chain recombines TRBV19 with TRBJ2-7, with 10 bases fitting TRBD2. In germline, CDR1 is LNHDA, CDR2 SQIVND (reference sequence). V dropped 4 bases and J dropped 0; count of bases not matched to a gene: 9. The CDR3 length is 17 residues.

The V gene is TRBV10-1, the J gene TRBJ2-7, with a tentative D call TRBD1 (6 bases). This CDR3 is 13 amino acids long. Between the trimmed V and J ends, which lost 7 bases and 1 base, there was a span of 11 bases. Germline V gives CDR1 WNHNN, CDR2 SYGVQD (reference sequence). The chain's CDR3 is CASTLGGSYEQYF. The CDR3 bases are TGCGCCAGCACCCTAGGGGGTTCCTACGAGCAGTACTTC.

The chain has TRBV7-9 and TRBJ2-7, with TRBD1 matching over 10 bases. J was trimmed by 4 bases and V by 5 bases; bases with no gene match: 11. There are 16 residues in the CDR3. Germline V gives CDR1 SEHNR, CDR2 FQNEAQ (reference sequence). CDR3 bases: TGTGCCAGCAGCAGGGGACAGGGGAGGGGAGGGTACGAGCAGTACTTC. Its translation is CASSRGQGRGGYEQYF.

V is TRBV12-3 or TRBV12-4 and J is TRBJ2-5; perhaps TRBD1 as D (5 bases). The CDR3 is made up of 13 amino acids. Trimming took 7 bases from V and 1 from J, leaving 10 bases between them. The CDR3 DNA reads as TGTGCCAGCAAACCGACAGCCCAAGAGACCCAGTACTTC. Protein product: CASKPTAQETQYF.

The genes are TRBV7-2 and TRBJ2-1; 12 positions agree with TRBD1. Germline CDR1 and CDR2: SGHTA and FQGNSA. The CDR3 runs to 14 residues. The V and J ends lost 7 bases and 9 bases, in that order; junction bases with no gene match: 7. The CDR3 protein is CASKWGQGASEQFF. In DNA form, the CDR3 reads TGTGCCAGCAAATGGGGACAGGGGGCTAGTGAGCAGTTCTTC.

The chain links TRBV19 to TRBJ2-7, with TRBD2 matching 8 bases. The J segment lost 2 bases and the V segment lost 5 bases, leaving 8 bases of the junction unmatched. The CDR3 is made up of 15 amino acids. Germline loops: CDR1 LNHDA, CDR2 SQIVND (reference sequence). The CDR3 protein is CASSAITSGAYEQYF. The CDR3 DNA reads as TGTGCCAGTAGTGCCATAACTAGCGGAGCCTACGAGCAGTACTTC.

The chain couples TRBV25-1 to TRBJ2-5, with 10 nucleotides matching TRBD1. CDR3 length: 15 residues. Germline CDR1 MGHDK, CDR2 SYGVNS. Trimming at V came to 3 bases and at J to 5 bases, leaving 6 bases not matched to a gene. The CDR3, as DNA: TGTGCCAGCAGTGATCGACAGGGGGCAGGGGAGACCCAGTACTTC. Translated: CASSDRQGAGETQYF.

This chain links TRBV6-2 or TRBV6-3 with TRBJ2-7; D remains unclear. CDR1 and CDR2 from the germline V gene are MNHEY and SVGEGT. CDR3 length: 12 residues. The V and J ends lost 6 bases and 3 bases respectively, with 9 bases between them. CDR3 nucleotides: TGTGCCAGCAGCCTTGTAAACTACGAGCAGTACTTC. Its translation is CASSLVNYEQYF.

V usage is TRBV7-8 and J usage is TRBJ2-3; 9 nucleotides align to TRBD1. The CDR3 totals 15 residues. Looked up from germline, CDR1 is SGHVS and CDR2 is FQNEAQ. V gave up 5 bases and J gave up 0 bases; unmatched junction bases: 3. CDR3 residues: CASSGDRESTDTQYF. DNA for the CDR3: TGTGCCAGCAGCGGGGACAGGGAGAGCACAGATACGCAGTATTTT.

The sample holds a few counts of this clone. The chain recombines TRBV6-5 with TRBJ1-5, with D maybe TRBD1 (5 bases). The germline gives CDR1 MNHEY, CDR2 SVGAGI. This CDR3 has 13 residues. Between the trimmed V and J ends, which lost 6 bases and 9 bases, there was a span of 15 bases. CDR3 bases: TGTGCCAGCAGCGTCCAGGGCGATTCGCCCCAGCATTTT. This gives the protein CASSVQGDSPQHF.

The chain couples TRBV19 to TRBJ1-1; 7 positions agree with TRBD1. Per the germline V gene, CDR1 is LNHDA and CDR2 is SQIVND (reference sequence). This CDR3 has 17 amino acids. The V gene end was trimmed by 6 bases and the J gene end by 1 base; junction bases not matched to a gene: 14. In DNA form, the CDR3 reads TGTGCCAGTAGATTCTCCAGGGCAGGGGGTTCGAACACTGAAGCTTTCTTT. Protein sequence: CASRFSRAGGSNTEAFF. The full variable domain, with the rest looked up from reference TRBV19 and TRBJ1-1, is DGGITQSPKYLFRKEGQNVTLSCEQNLNHDAMYWYRQDPGQGLRLIYYSQIVNDFQKGDIAEGYSVSREKKESFPLTVTSAQKNPTAFYLCASRFSRAGGSNTEAFFGQGTRLTVV.

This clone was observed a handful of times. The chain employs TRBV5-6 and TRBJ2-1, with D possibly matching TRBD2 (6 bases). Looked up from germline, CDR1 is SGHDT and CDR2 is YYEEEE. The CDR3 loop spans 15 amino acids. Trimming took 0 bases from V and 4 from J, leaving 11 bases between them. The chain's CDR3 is CASSLVATRYNEQFF. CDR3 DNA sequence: TGTGCCAGCAGCTTGGTTGCGACTAGGTACAATGAGCAGTTCTTC.

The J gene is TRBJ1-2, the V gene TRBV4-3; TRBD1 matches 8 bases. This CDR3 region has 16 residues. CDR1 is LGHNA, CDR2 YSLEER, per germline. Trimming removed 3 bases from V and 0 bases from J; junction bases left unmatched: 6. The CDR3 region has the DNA TGCGCCAGCAGCCACGCCGGGACAGGCCCTAACTATGGCTACACCTTC. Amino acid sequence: CASSHAGTGPNYGYTF.

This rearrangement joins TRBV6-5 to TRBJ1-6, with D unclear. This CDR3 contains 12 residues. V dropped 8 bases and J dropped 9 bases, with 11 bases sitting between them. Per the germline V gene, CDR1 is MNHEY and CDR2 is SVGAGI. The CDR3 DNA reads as TGTGCCAGCTCGATTCCGGGTTCACCCCTCCACTTT. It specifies CASSIPGSPLHF.